The clone carrying this TCR beta chain appeared a few times. The antigen is not known. The data were taken from a study of CD8+CD57+ T cells in acquired aplastic anemia. Study as a whole: Sorted CD4+ and CD8+ cells gave an average of approximately 3 ug of DNA. Study-wide results and limits: CD8+ Simpson's diversity did not differ significantly between patients and controls.

The sequenced patients had an expansion of CD8+CD57+ cells seen by flow cytometry. The study sampled blood from patients who had received no therapy. Per germline, CDR1 LNHNV and CDR2 YYDKDF (reference sequence). The CDR3 is 13 residues long. V was clipped by 7 bases and J by 6 bases, with 10 bases between them. Investigators profiled TCR beta VDJ and CDR3 from genomic DNA template. TCRdb used MiXCR to reprocess the reads, holding one entry per CDR3 protein. In the table there are 170,000 or so distinct CDR3 sequences, 45% to 55% of which are singletons. Sample: sorted CD4+, CD8+, or CD8+CD57+ T cells (not recorded which) from PBMCs. V usage is TRBV15 and J usage is TRBJ1-6; a possible D gene is TRBD1 (6 bases). This receptor was taken from a human donor with aplastic anemia. The CDR3 sequence: CATNRDLNSPLHF. CDR3 coding DNA: TGTGCCACCAACAGGGACCTTAATTCACCCCTCCACTTT.